This T cell receptor beta chain is from a study of blood T cells in healthy people across ages. A second PCR of roughly 7 to 11 cycles used a sample-barcoded 5' primer and a J-beta primer mix. In TCRdb, the 5' RACE reads were re-called with MiXCR into one record per CDR3 protein. This sample carries around 1,500,000 distinct CDR3 sequences, about 28% of them seen once, and the ten largest clones take less than 9.5%. Extractions gave at least 5.5 micrograms of total RNA per sample. General study results and limits: Diversity of TCR beta per million T cells declined in a roughly linear way with age.

As for this clonotype: Its antigen is still unknown.

V shed 2 bases, J shed 3 bases, and the junction held 12 bases outside the gene matches. CDR1 is SGHTA and CDR2 is FQGNSA in the germline V gene. There are 18 residues in the CDR3. This sequence originates from a woman younger than 45 in good health. The genes are TRBV7-2 and TRBJ2-1; TRBD2 matches 8 bases. The sequencing input was blood. The CDR3 DNA reads as TGTGCCAGCAGCTTAAGAGCTGGGGAGCGGGAGTTCTACAATGAGCAGTTCTTC. Its translation: CASSLRAGEREFYNEQFF. Filled out from reference TRBV7-2 and TRBJ2-1, the complete variable domain reads GAGVSQSPSNKVTEKGKDVELRCDPISGHTALYWYRQSLGQGLEFLIYFQGNSAPDKSGLPSDRFSAERTGGSVSTLTIQRTQQEDSAVYLCASSLRAGEREFYNEQFFGPGTRLTVL.